The 18 T cell receptor beta chains below all came from one sample that was sequenced in a study of CD8+CD57+ T cells in acquired aplastic anemia (dated by TCRdb to the late 2010s). Data came from an Illumina HiSeq 2000. Profiling of TCR beta VDJ combinations and CDR3 sequences used genomic DNA as the template. Using fastp at Q25 and MiXCR, TCRdb reprocessed the public reads and kept productive beta chains. Every CDR3 protein is listed once, alongside the most common genes and DNA of its rows. This sample comprises roughly 200,000 distinct CDR3 sequences, 63% of them detected only once. The leading ten clones occupy about 39% of the sample. Flow cytometry had shown CD8+CD57+ cell expansion in the patients selected for sequencing. Material: sorted CD4+, CD8+, or CD8+CD57+ T cells (not recorded which) from PBMCs. The source is a human donor with aplastic anemia.

There are many counts of this clonotype. The rearrangement links TRBV19 to TRBJ1-2; D unclear. CDR1 is LNHDA, CDR2 SQIVND, per germline (reference sequence). This CDR3 is built from 13 residues. Trimming removed 5 bases from V and 3 bases from J, with 10 bases in between. In DNA form, the CDR3 reads TGTGCCAGTAGTTGGACGTCTCACTATGGCTACACCTTC. This sequence encodes CASSWTSHYGYTF.

The chain uses TRBV14 and TRBJ2-1, with D perhaps matching TRBD1 (7 bases). Germline V gene data show CDR1 as SGHDN and CDR2 as FVKESK. The CDR3 totals 15 residues. V was trimmed by 2 bases and J by 10 bases, leaving 18 bases between them. The CDR3 sequence is CASSQTQGGKVEQFF. CDR3 nucleotides: TGTGCCAGCAGCCAAACGCAGGGGGGTAAGGTAGAGCAGTTCTTC.

Ten or more counts support this clonotype. This chain uses TRBV2 with TRBJ1-1; no firm D call. Trimming took 7 bases from V and 3 from J, leaving 12 bases between them. CDR3 length: 13 amino acids. Germline V gene lookup returns CDR1 SNHLY and CDR2 FYNNEI. The CDR3 DNA is TGTGCCAGCATTGACCCATTACACACTGAAGCTTTCTTT. This encodes CASIDPLHTEAFF.

The gene calls are TRBV9 and TRBJ1-1; D is perhaps TRBD1 (5 bases). Trimming shortened V by 3 bases and J by 0 bases, and 12 bases separated the two germline ends. There are 15 residues in the CDR3. The germline gives CDR1 SGDLS, CDR2 YYNGEE. In DNA, the CDR3 is TGTGCCAGCAGCGGCCGGGAGGGGATGAACACTGAAGCTTTCTTT. Protein: CASSGREGMNTEAFF.

The rearrangement joins TRBV12-3 or TRBV12-4 to TRBJ1-1; D not resolved. V gave up 5 bases and J gave up 1 base, with 8 bases separating them. The CDR3 extends over 13 amino acids. The CDR3 nucleotides are TGTGCCAGCAGTCTGAACCAGAACACTGAAGCTTTCTTT. As protein: CASSLNQNTEAFF.

This clonotype was detected a few times. The rearrangement links TRBV15 to TRBJ2-7, with 7 bases aligning to TRBD2. The CDR3 is 15 residues long. Germline CDR1 is LNHNV and CDR2 is YYDKDF (reference sequence). The V and J ends lost 1 base and 1 base, in that order; junction bases with no gene match: 4. CDR3 sequence (DNA): TGTGCCACCAGCAGAGTGCGGGAGCATTCCTACGAGCAGTACTTC. It yields the protein CATSRVREHSYEQYF.

The chain links TRBV19 to TRBJ2-7; 8 bases match TRBD2. This CDR3 contains 15 residues. J lost 0 bases, V lost 1 base, and 2 bases had no gene match. CDR1 and CDR2 from the germline V gene are LNHDA and SQIVND (reference sequence). CDR3 loop: CASSIVTSGSYEQYF. In DNA, the CDR3 is TGTGCCAGTAGTATAGTCACTAGCGGCTCCTACGAGCAGTACTTC.

The J gene is TRBJ2-5, the V gene TRBV20-1, with TRBD2 matching 12 bases. The CDR3 is 14 residues long. CDR1 is DFQATT, CDR2 SNEGSKA, per germline (reference sequence). J gave up 5 bases and V 6 bases, and 7 bases lay outside the gene matches. CDR3 amino acids: CSARLAGGLETQYF. CDR3 DNA sequence: TGCAGTGCCAGGCTAGCGGGGGGGCTGGAGACCCAGTACTTC.

This clonotype was detected ten times or more. The genes are TRBV27 and TRBJ1-6, with D possibly matching TRBD1 (5 bases). Germline V gene lookup returns CDR1 MNHEY and CDR2 SMNVEV (reference sequence). This CDR3 spans 15 amino acids. Trimming pared 0 bases from V and 7 bases from J, leaving 10 bases between. Here the CDR3 reads CASSLSRGPNSPLHF. The CDR3 DNA reads TGTGCCAGCAGTTTATCTCGGGGCCCGAATTCACCCCTCCACTTT.

The chain has TRBV7-2 and TRBJ2-1; no clear D gene. The germline CDR1 and CDR2 sequences are SGHTA and FQGNSA. Deletions cut 0 bases from V and 9 bases from J, with 6 bases between. The CDR3 contains 12 residues. The CDR3 DNA reads as TGTGCCAGCAGCTTAGCTAATGCTGAGCAGTTCTTC. Its protein product is CASSLANAEQFF.

This chain connects TRBV2 to TRBJ1-2; TRBD1 agrees at 7 bases. Germline V gene data show CDR1 as SNHLY and CDR2 as FYNNEI. CDR3 size: 13 residues. J lost 4 bases, V lost 5 bases, and 4 bases had no gene match. In DNA form, the CDR3 reads TGTGCCAGCAGTACCTGGGACAGCTATGGCTACACCTTC. The encoded protein is CASSTWDSYGYTF.

This clonotype occurred once. The chain uses TRBV2 and TRBJ1-6; D gene uncertain. CDR3 length: 15 residues. Deletions cut 3 bases from V and 2 bases from J, with 8 bases between. Germline loops: CDR1 SNHLY, CDR2 FYNNEI. The CDR3 DNA is TGTGCCAGCAGTGACGTGGAAGCCTATAATTCACCCCTCCACTTT. This sequence encodes CASSDVEAYNSPLHF. The whole variable domain, filled in from reference TRBV2 and TRBJ1-6, reads EPEVTQTPSHQVTQMGQEVILRCVPISNHLYFYWYRQILGQKVEFLVSFYNNEISEKSEIFDDQFSVERPDGSNFTLKIRSTKLEDSAMYFCASSDVEAYNSPLHFGNGTRLTVT.

The chain employs TRBV5-4 and TRBJ2-1, with TRBD1 matching 10 bases. The CDR3 consists of 14 residues. Germline CDR1 and CDR2: SGHNT and YYREEE (reference sequence). V lost 0 bases and J lost 8; bases outside the gene matches: 2. The CDR3 DNA follows: TGTGCCAGCAGCTTGGCCGGACAGGGGGATGAGCAGTTCTTC. It yields the protein CASSLAGQGDEQFF.

V is TRBV7-2 and J is TRBJ2-5; D not resolved. Trimming pared 5 bases from V and 5 bases from J, leaving 9 bases between. The CDR3 spans 12 residues. In germline, CDR1 is SGHTA, CDR2 FQGNSA. The CDR3 DNA follows: TGTGCCAGCAGCACGTTTGTGGAGACCCAGTACTTC. It specifies CASSTFVETQYF. The full variable domain, with the rest looked up from reference TRBV7-2 and TRBJ2-5, is GAGVSQSPSNKVTEKGKDVELRCDPISGHTALYWYRQSLGQGLEFLIYFQGNSAPDKSGLPSDRFSAERTGGSVSTLTIQRTQQEDSAVYLCASSTFVETQYFGPGTRLLVL.

This clonotype was detected ten times or more. V and J are TRBV20-1 and TRBJ2-3, with D unresolved. The V gene lost 0 bases and the J gene lost 0 bases, with 10 bases spanning the gap. This CDR3 is 15 amino acids long. In germline, CDR1 is DFQATT, CDR2 SNEGSKA (reference sequence). The CDR3 spells CSAREEKDSTDTQYF. CDR3 in DNA: TGCAGTGCTAGAGAGGAAAAGGACAGCACAGATACGCAGTATTTT.

Comment on this clonotype: Being one base from a much bigger clone, this may be a read error. DNA of the CDR3: TGTGCCAGTAGTAGAGCTAGCGGGGGCTACAATGAGCGGTTCTTC. Translation gives CASSRASGGYNERFF. This chain joins TRBV19 and TRBJ2-1; TRBD2 matches at 10 bases. The CDR3 extends over 15 amino acids. The germline CDR1 and CDR2 sequences are LNHDA and SQIVND (reference sequence).

This clonotype was found once. The chain carries TRBV24-1 and TRBJ2-5, with D maybe TRBD1 (5 bases). Deletions cut 3 bases from V and 3 bases from J, with 13 bases between. CDR1 and CDR2 from the germline V gene are KGHDR and SFDVKD. The CDR3 length is 15 residues. CDR3 protein: CATSDAGKEKETQYF. CDR3 nucleotides: TGTGCCACCAGTGATGCAGGGAAAGAGAAAGAGACCCAGTACTTC.

This chain connects TRBV7-9 to TRBJ1-2; D is unresolved. V lost 5 bases and J 6 bases, leaving 16 bases between the germline ends. The CDR3 extends over 14 amino acids. The germline V gene encodes CDR1 SEHNR and CDR2 FQNEAQ (reference sequence). CDR3 sequence reads: CASSPNVVADGYTF. The CDR3, as DNA: TGTGCCAGCAGCCCGAACGTCGTCGCGGATGGCTACACCTTC.